This T cell receptor beta chain was sequenced for a study of response to subunit inactivated influenza vaccine. This clonotype was observed at least ten times. From the RT-PCR reads, TCRdb called clonotypes with MiXCR, one entry per CDR3 protein. The table lists around 710,000 distinct CDR3 sequences, around 13% of them singletons. Per germline, CDR1 SQVTM and CDR2 ANQGSEA. V was clipped by 6 bases and J by 2 bases; unmatched bases: 7. The CDR3 runs to 14 residues. This receptor was identified in a man in his forties or fifties who received an inactivated influenza vaccine. The V gene is TRBV29-1, the J gene TRBJ2-5, with TRBD1 matching 9 bases. Sequencing used PBMCs from blood, obtained 14 to 15 days before vaccination. For the CDR3, the DNA is TGCAGCGTATCAACCGGGACAGGGCAAGAGACCCAGTACTTC. As protein: CSVSTGTGQETQYF.